This T cell receptor beta chain was sequenced for a study of blood T cell repertoires in COVID-19. About the study: T cells, B-cell-depleted T cells, or PBMCs supplied cDNA or gDNA.

How the authors handled the data: Estimates of nucleated cell counts were drawn from the amplification of reference gene primers. The data were produced by immunoSEQ multiplex PCR, yet TCRdb's version contains in-frame clones alone and is incomplete. V and J calls and clone size are given by that table; D and trimming were obtained from the DNA. The table lists 120,000 or so clones, about 79% of them singletons. The sequencing input was peripheral blood. This clonotype originated in a woman older than 75 with active or convalescent COVID-19.

CDR3 protein: CASSEYGQGINEQFF. The DNA for the CDR3 is TGTGCCAGCAGTGAATATGGGCAGGGGATCAATGAGCAGTTCTTC. The chain uses TRBV25-1 and TRBJ2-1; the D gene is possibly TRBD1 (6 bases). This CDR3 spans 15 amino acids. The germline V and J ends were trimmed by 0 bases and 6 bases, with 12 bases remaining between them. The germline V gene has CDR1 MGHDK and CDR2 SYGVNS.